This TCR beta chain stems from a study of identical twins. The V gene's germline CDR1 is SEHNR and CDR2 FQNEAQ (reference sequence). This CDR3 comprises 15 residues. V dropped 5 bases and J dropped 6 bases, with 19 bases sitting between them. Study findings and constraints: Invariant MAIT and iNKT cells are populations that could partly confound zero-insertion analyses.

This clonotype was counted ten times or more. What it recognizes is unknown. TCRdb reanalysed the 5' RACE reads using MiXCR and keeps one entry per CDR3 protein. The data contain under 300,000 distinct CDR3 sequences, 9.5% to 15% of them singletons. This sample also appeared in a second study, on yellow fever vaccine responses in identical twins.

Sequencing was performed on memory (CD45RO+) T cells sorted from blood. The V and J genes are TRBV7-9 and TRBJ1-2; D is ambiguous. This receptor was identified in a woman aged 18 to 35 in good health. The CDR3 protein is CASSRGPMQTHGYTF. CDR3 DNA sequence: TGTGCCAGCAGCCGTGGACCGATGCAGACCCATGGCTACACCTTC.